The following is a T cell receptor (beta chain) sequence with its context. This clonotype was seen a handful of times. Its antigen target is currently unknown. Per-base qualities were not stored, and no clone one base away is much larger. The germline V gene (reference sequence) supplies CDR1 LNHNV and CDR2 YYDKDF. The V and J ends are trimmed by 10 bases and 4 bases, leaving 12 bases between them. The CDR3 holds 12 amino acids from the cysteine to the phenylalanine. Only CDR3 DNA remains: 36 bases, in frame from the first base. Preparation of the library involved RT-PCR. Sequenced on an Illumina HiSeq 2500. Using fastp trimming at Q25 and MiXCR clonotype assembly, TCRdb reanalyzed the public sequencing data and kept in-frame beta chains. Merged by CDR3 protein, the rows form single entries marked with the most common genes and DNA. The sample table shows 500,000 to 550,000 distinct CDR3 sequences, and roughly 8.2% are seen once. The ten largest clones add up to 10% to 15% of the sample.

This sample was taken from a study of response to subunit inactivated influenza vaccine (dated by TCRdb to the late 2010s). In the study overall: Deep quantitative T cell receptor repertoire profiling was used in the study to track responses to a trivalent subunit inactivated influenza vaccine. Beyond this particular receptor, the publication reports: The authors proposed that each seasonal influenza vaccination may bring in only a limited number of new T cells.

Rearrangement joined TRBV15 to TRBJ2-3; no confident D gene assignment can be made. This TCR derives from a man aged 50 to 75 who received an inactivated influenza vaccine. Donor details come from another sample of the same person, matched by shared clones. The source material was PBMCs from blood, sampled about 24 months after vaccination. The DNA is TGTGCCATCGGCGTTATCGCAGATACGCAGTATTTT. Translated, it gives CAIGVIADTQYF.